The present T cell receptor beta chain was sequenced within a study of OX40 agonist ivuxolimab in advanced cancers. Study results and caveats: On average, CD8+ T cells showed a greater number of expanded clones than CD4+. Among the lowest levels of clonal expansion were found in partial responders at 0.1-3.0 mg/kg.

The data were produced by immunoSEQ multiplex PCR, yet TCRdb's version contains in-frame clones alone and is incomplete. The table includes tens of thousands of clones, 89% detected once. Per germline, CDR1 SGHTA and CDR2 FQGNSA. There are 18 residues in the CDR3. V was trimmed by 2 bases and J by 0 bases, leaving 20 bases between them. No patient had autoimmune disease or received systemic immunosuppression. Concerning this clone: Its cognate antigen is unknown.

This TCR was recovered from an adult with an advanced solid tumor such as melanoma, head and neck, liver or kidney cancer. J is TRBJ2-7 and V is TRBV7-2; tentative D call: TRBD1 (6 bases). Sequenced material: CD4+ or CD8+ T cells sorted from blood, taken in a trial of the OX40 agonist ivuxolimab. CDR3 region: CASSLKPPSTGFSYEQYF. As DNA, the CDR3 is TGTGCCAGCAGCTTAAAACCCCCTTCGACAGGATTCTCCTACGAGCAGTACTTC.